This T cell receptor beta chain originates from a study of cytomegalovirus exposure and HLA in healthy donors. The CDR3 extends over 15 amino acids. V was clipped by 8 bases and J by 2 bases, with 17 bases between them. Per the germline V gene, CDR1 is MNHEY and CDR2 is SVGAGI. Repertoires were generated with immunoSEQ multiplex PCR, while TCRdb's copy carries only in-frame clones and drops some. The table has about 280,000 clones, 85% to 90% seen once; the top ten hold approximately 0.9%. Study conclusions and caveats: Investigators reported around 150 TCR beta chains as tied to cytomegalovirus. Confirmation was obtained in vitro that a few CMV-associated chains are specific for CMV antigens. Most TCR sequences showed up rarely, but some public TCRs showed up in many donors.

As to this clone: Antigen specificity is unknown.

Separate from the roughly 700-subject first cohort, the roughly 120-subject validation cohort was the one that the donors belonged to. The TCR was taken from a woman younger than 30 in good health and CMV-seronegative. The chain combines TRBV6-5 with TRBJ2-3; TRBD2 is a possible D gene (6 bases). The sample consisted of PBMCs. CDR3 sequence (DNA): TGTGCCAGCGCGCTAGACGGACTAAACACAGATACGCAGTATTTT. It encodes CASALDGLNTDTQYF.